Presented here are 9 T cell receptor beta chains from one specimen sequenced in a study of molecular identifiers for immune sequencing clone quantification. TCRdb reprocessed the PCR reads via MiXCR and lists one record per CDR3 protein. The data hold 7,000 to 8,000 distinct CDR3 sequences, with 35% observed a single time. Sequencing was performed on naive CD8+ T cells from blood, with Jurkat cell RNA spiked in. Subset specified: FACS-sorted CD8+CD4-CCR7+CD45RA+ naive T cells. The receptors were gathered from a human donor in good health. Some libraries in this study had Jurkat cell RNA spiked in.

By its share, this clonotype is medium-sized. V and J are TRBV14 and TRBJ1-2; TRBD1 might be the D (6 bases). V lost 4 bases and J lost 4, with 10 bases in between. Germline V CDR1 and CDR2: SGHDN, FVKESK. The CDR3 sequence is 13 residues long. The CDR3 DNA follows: TGTGCCAGCAGCCCAACAGGGATCTATGGCTACACCTTC. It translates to CASSPTGIYGYTF.

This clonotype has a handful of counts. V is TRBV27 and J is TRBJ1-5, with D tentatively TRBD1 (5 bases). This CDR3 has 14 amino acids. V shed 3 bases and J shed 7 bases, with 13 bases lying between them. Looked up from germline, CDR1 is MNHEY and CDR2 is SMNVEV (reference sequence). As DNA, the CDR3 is TGTGCCAGCAGTTTCAGCGGGGCCCTCCAGCCCCAGCATTTT. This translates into CASSFSGALQPQHF.

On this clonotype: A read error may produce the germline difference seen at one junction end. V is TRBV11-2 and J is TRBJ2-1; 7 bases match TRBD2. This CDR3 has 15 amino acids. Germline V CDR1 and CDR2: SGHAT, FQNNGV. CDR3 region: CASSLEFGDYNERFF. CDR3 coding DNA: TGTGCCAGCAGTCTAGAGTTCGGGGACTACAATGAGCGGTTCTTC.

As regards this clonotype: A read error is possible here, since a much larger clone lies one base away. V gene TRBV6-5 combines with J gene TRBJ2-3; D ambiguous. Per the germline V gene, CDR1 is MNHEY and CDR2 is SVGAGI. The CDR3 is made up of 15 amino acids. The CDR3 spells CASSYTRTSTDTLYF. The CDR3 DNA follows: TGTGCCAGCAGTTACACCCGGACCAGCACAGATACGCTGTATTTT.

The CDR3 coding sequence is TGCGCCAGCAGCCAAGCAGCGGTGTTCGAGCAGTACTTC. Protein sequence: CASSQAAVFEQYF. The rearrangement joins TRBV4-1 to TRBJ2-7; perhaps TRBD2 as D (5 bases). CDR3 length equals 13 residues. Per the germline V gene, CDR1 is MGHRA and CDR2 is YSYEKL. Trimming took off 1 base at V and 6 bases at J, with 10 bases between the two ends.

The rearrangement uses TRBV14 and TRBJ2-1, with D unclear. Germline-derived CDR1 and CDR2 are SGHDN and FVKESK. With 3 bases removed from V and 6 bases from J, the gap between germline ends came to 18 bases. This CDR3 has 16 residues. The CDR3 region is CASSHTGPTFSNEQFF. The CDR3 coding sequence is TGTGCCAGCAGCCACACCGGGCCGACATTCTCCAATGAGCAGTTCTTC.

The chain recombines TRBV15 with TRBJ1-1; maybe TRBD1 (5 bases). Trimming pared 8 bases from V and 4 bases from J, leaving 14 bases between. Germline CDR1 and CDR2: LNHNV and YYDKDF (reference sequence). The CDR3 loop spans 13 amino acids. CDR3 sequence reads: CATLRGVGTEAFF. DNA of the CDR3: TGTGCCACCCTCCGAGGGGTGGGCACTGAAGCTTTCTTT.

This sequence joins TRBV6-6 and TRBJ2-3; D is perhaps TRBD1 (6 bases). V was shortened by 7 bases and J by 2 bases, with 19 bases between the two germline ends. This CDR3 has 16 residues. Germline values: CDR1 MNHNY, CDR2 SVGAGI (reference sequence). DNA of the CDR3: TGTGCCAGCATCCCGTGGCATGCAGGGGACACAGATACGCAGTATTTT. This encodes CASIPWHAGDTDTQYF.

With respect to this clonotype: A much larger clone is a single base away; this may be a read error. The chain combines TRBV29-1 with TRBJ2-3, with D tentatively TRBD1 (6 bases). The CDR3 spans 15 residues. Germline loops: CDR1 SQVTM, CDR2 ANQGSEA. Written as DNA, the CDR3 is TGCATCGTTGGGGGCCTAAATGAGGGCACAGATACGCAGTATTTT. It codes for CIVGGLNEGTDTQYF.